This T cell receptor (beta chain) appears in the sequencing data of a study of T cell responses to AZD1222 COVID-19 vaccine. Notes on the study in general: Variant regions that are unmutated are reportedly the target of nearly half of spike-specific TCRs.

The CDR3 totals 15 residues. Germline lookup yields CDR1 SGHRS and CDR2 YFSETQ. V was pared by 2 bases and J by 4 bases, with 13 bases between. Turning to this clone: Its antigen is not known.

Method: immunoSEQ multiplex PCR; TCRdb's copy keeps in-frame clones and lacks some. The sample lists approximately 110,000 clones; around 86% were seen once. Sample: peripheral blood, taken on day 0 of AZD1222 vaccination. This sequence originates from an adult in good health. The V gene is TRBV5-1, the J gene TRBJ2-1, with D perhaps TRBD2 (5 bases). The CDR3 reads CASSFNPGGYNEQFF. The CDR3, as DNA: TGCGCCAGCAGCTTTAATCCTGGCGGGTACAATGAGCAGTTCTTC. Variable domain in full (rest from reference TRBV5-1 and TRBJ2-1): KAGVTQTPRYLIKTRGQQVTLSCSPISGHRSVSWYQQTPGQGLQFLFEYFSETQRNKGNFPGRFSGRQFSNSRSEMNVSTLELGDSALYLCASSFNPGGYNEQFFGPGTRLTVL.